The 27 T cell receptor beta chains given below trace back to one sample, sequenced in a study of blood T cell repertoires in COVID-19. TCRdb's table, derived via immunoSEQ multiplex PCR, lists solely in-frame clones and lacks some. Of 200,000 to 250,000 clones detected, 65% to 85% appear once; the ten largest clones hold 2% to 2.5%. The sample consisted of peripheral blood. The receptor set was obtained from a woman aged 60-70 years with acute or convalescent COVID-19.

The gene calls are TRBV2 and TRBJ2-2; the D gene is possibly TRBD1 (6 bases). The germline gives CDR1 SNHLY, CDR2 FYNNEI. There are 12 residues in the CDR3. V gave up 7 bases and J gave up 6 bases, with 9 bases separating them. The CDR3 nucleotides are TGTGCCAGCAACACAGGGTCCGGGGAGCTGTTTTTT. Translating it yields CASNTGSGELFF.

This clone was counted a few times. This rearrangement joins TRBV19 to TRBJ1-1; the D gene is possibly TRBD1 (5 bases). V was clipped by 6 bases and J by 1 base, with 9 bases between them. Per the germline V gene, CDR1 is LNHDA and CDR2 is SQIVND (reference sequence). This CDR3 has 13 residues. The CDR3 DNA sequence: TGTGCCAGTAGGTCACAGGAGAACACTGAAGCTTTCTTT. It specifies CASRSQENTEAFF.

This chain joins TRBV2 and TRBJ1-6, with D tentatively TRBD1 (5 bases). Per the germline V gene, CDR1 is SNHLY and CDR2 is FYNNEI. The CDR3 has 16 residues. V lost 6 bases to trimming and J lost 9 bases, with 21 bases between them. The CDR3 nucleotides are TGTGCCAGCAGCCGGACGGGGGGTATTTCTTTTTCACCCCTCCACTTT. This gives the protein CASSRTGGISFSPLHF.

The gene calls are TRBV3-1 (or the pseudogene TRBV3-2) and TRBJ1-3; perhaps TRBD1 as D (5 bases). Trimming left V 1 base short and J 4 bases short, with 20 bases between. Per the germline V gene, CDR1 is LGHDT and CDR2 is YNNKEL (reference sequence). The CDR3 is 18 amino acids. This chain's CDR3 is CASSQGVQATSGGNTIYF. CDR3 coding DNA: TGTGCCAGCAGCCAAGGTGTACAGGCGACAAGCGGGGGAAACACCATATATTTT.

This clone appeared once. The chain combines TRBV18 with TRBJ1-1; 8 bases agree with TRBD1. With 3 bases clipped from V and 4 bases from J, the junction kept 7 bases outside the gene matches. The CDR3 contains 15 residues. CDR1 and CDR2 (germline): KGHSH, LQKENI. The CDR3 DNA follows: TGTGCCAGCTCACCTCTGACAGGGGAAAGCACTGAAGCTTTCTTT. Protein product: CASSPLTGESTEAFF.

This chain joins TRBV27 and TRBJ2-7; TRBD1 agrees at 7 bases. The length of the CDR3 is 14 residues. CDR1 is MNHEY, CDR2 SMNVEV, per germline (reference sequence). Trimming cost V 10 bases and J 3 bases; bases outside gene matches: 12. The CDR3 region is CATLGQRMGYEQYF. CDR3 coding DNA: TGTGCCACCTTGGGACAGCGGATGGGCTACGAGCAGTACTTC.

The chain carries TRBV19 and TRBJ1-5; tentatively, D is TRBD1 (6 bases). Germline assignment: CDR1 LNHDA and CDR2 SQIVND (reference sequence). This CDR3 is built from 15 residues. The V end was cut by 5 bases, the J end by 2 bases, with 13 bases between. This CDR3 is CASSPQDRRNQPQHF. CDR3 nucleotides: TGTGCCAGTAGTCCCCAGGACAGACGCAATCAGCCCCAGCATTTT.

J is TRBJ1-1 and V is TRBV5-1; D is ambiguous. The CDR3 loop spans 13 amino acids. V lost 3 bases and J 1 base, leaving 7 bases between the germline ends. The V gene's germline CDR1 is SGHRS and CDR2 YFSETQ. For the CDR3, the DNA is TGCGCCAGCAGCTCCAGAGGGAACACTGAAGCTTTCTTT. Residues: CASSSRGNTEAFF.

V is TRBV5-1 and J is TRBJ1-4, with 10 positions matching TRBD1. Germline V gives CDR1 SGHRS, CDR2 YFSETQ. The CDR3 is 15 residues long. V was pared by 2 bases and J by 8 bases, with 6 bases of the junction left unmatched. The CDR3 region has the DNA TGCGCCAGCAGCTTAGGCGGGACAGGGGACGAAAAACTGTTTTTT. Amino acids: CASSLGGTGDEKLFF.

The table lists this clone with a few counts. The chain links TRBV27 to TRBJ2-7; TRBD2 is a possible D gene (5 bases). This CDR3 spans 14 amino acids. Trimming removed 8 bases at V and 7 bases at J, with 21 bases between. Germline CDR1 MNHEY, CDR2 SMNVEV (reference sequence). The CDR3 nucleotides read TGTGCCAGCGGCATCCGCCAGGACTCGTTTGAGCAGTACTTC. Translated: CASGIRQDSFEQYF.

This clone was counted only a few times. The chain couples TRBV5-4 to TRBJ2-7; D is perhaps TRBD2 (5 bases). Trimming stripped 3 bases from V and 7 bases from J, with 8 bases between. This CDR3 comprises 11 residues. Germline V gives CDR1 SGHNT, CDR2 YYREEE (reference sequence). The CDR3 is CASSWENEQYF. CDR3 in DNA: TGTGCCAGCAGCTGGGAGAATGAGCAGTACTTC.

The chain combines TRBV16 with TRBJ2-2; 7 positions match TRBD1. This CDR3 is built from 15 residues. With 5 bases clipped from V and 4 bases from J, the junction kept 7 bases outside the gene matches. Germline CDR1 KGHSY, CDR2 FQNENV. The DNA for the CDR3 is TGTGCCAGCAGCACGGGGACAGCAGTCACCGGGGAGCTGTTTTTT. Protein: CASSTGTAVTGELFF.

The chain is built from TRBV14 and TRBJ1-2, with TRBD1 matching 8 bases. There are 14 residues in the CDR3. The V segment lost 4 bases and the J segment 6 bases; nucleotides outside the gene matches: 7. Per germline, CDR1 SGHDN and CDR2 FVKESK. The CDR3 DNA follows: TGTGCCAGCAGCCGAGACAGGGGAAGCGATGGCTACACCTTC. Its protein is CASSRDRGSDGYTF. The variable domain in full, with the rest retrieved from reference TRBV14 and TRBJ1-2, is EAGVTQFPSHSVIEKGQTVTLRCDPISGHDNLYWYRRVMGKEIKFLLHFVKESKQDESGMPNNRFLAERTGGTYSTLKVQPAELEDSGVYFCASSRDRGSDGYTFGSGTRLTVV.

The chain has TRBV6-6 and TRBJ2-2; 9 bases match TRBD1. This CDR3 is built from 16 residues. Germline CDR1 is MNHNY and CDR2 is SVGAGI (reference sequence). After removal of 6 bases from V and 0 bases from J, the junction contained 5 bases not matched to a gene. The CDR3, as DNA: TGTGCCAGCAGCCCGAGGGACAGGGCGAACACCGGGGAGCTGTTTTTT. Encoded protein: CASSPRDRANTGELFF.

The J gene is TRBJ1-6, the V gene TRBV27, with 11 bases identical to TRBD1. This CDR3 is built from 15 residues. V lost 5 bases to trimming and J lost 6 bases; unmatched junction nucleotides: 3. The germline V gene encodes CDR1 MNHEY and CDR2 SMNVEV (reference sequence). The DNA for the CDR3 is TGTGCCAGCAGTCGCGGGACAGGGGGTAATTCACCCCTCCACTTT. Its translation is CASSRGTGGNSPLHF.

This clone was seen a few times. J is TRBJ1-1 and V is TRBV12-3 or TRBV12-4; 9 nucleotides align to TRBD1. This CDR3 contains 12 residues. V shed 4 bases and J 8 bases; nucleotides not matched to a gene: 2. The CDR3 region is CASSSQGAEAFF. CDR3 nucleotide sequence: TGTGCCAGCAGTTCACAGGGGGCAGAAGCTTTCTTT.

The rearrangement links TRBV14 to TRBJ1-2; 7 bases are a match to TRBD1. After removal of 6 bases from V and 0 bases from J, the junction contained 1 base not matched to a gene. The germline V gene has CDR1 SGHDN and CDR2 FVKESK. This CDR3 comprises 13 residues. The CDR3 region is CASRQGANYGYTF. The CDR3 coding sequence is TGTGCCAGCAGGCAGGGGGCTAACTATGGCTACACCTTC.

V gene TRBV6-2 or TRBV6-3 combines with J gene TRBJ1-4; a possible D gene is TRBD1 (5 bases). The CDR3 length is 16 residues. V shed 0 bases and J shed 2 bases, with 10 bases lying between them. In germline, CDR1 is MNHEY, CDR2 SVGEGT. The CDR3 sequence is CASSYSSGRTNEKLFF. DNA of the CDR3: TGTGCCAGCAGTTACTCGTCAGGGCGGACTAATGAAAAACTGTTTTTT.

The genes are TRBV5-6 and TRBJ1-1; D perhaps matches TRBD1 (6 bases). The germline V gene has CDR1 SGHDT and CDR2 YYEEEE. The CDR3 has 15 amino acids. With 0 bases removed from V and 4 bases from J, the gap between germline ends came to 13 bases. CDR3 loop: CASSLVDRLGTEAFF. The DNA of the CDR3 is TGTGCCAGCAGCTTGGTCGACAGGCTGGGCACTGAAGCTTTCTTT.

The chain carries TRBV6-2 or TRBV6-3 and TRBJ1-3; D remains unclear. Trimming shortened V by 0 bases and J by 2 bases, and 11 bases separated the two germline ends. Germline-derived CDR1 and CDR2 are MNHEY and SVGEGT. This CDR3 has 16 amino acids. CDR3 region: CASSYSIAAPGNTIYF. DNA of the CDR3: TGTGCCAGCAGTTACTCGATCGCGGCACCTGGAAACACCATATATTTT.

The chain carries TRBV6-5 and TRBJ2-7; 10 bases fit TRBD1. The germline V gene has CDR1 MNHEY and CDR2 SVGAGI. Trimming cost V 7 bases and J 5 bases; bases outside gene matches: 8. The length of the CDR3 is 14 residues. The CDR3 spells CASIPDRGRNEQYF. CDR3 DNA sequence: TGTGCCAGCATCCCGGACAGGGGGAGAAACGAGCAGTACTTC.

This chain connects TRBV5-4 to TRBJ2-3; TRBD2 matches at 11 bases. The CDR3 contains 16 residues. The germline gives CDR1 SGHNT, CDR2 YYREEE (reference sequence). V shed 0 bases and J 3 bases; nucleotides not matched to a gene: 3. CDR3 DNA sequence: TGTGCCAGCAGCTTGGGGGGACTAGCGGTTACAGATACGCAGTATTTT. Translating it yields CASSLGGLAVTDTQYF. Full variable domain (outside the CDR3, taken from reference TRBV5-4 and TRBJ2-3): ETGVTQSPTHLIKTRGQQVTLRCSSQSGHNTVSWYQQALGQGPQFIFQYYREEENGRGNFPPRFSGLQFPNYSSELNVNALELDDSALYLCASSLGGLAVTDTQYFGPGTRLTVL.

This chain links TRBV7-9 with TRBJ1-5, with no clear D. The CDR3 is 14 residues long. Germline CDR1 and CDR2: SEHNR and FQNEAQ (reference sequence). The germline V and J ends were trimmed by 3 bases and 3 bases, with 9 bases remaining between them. This CDR3 is CASSFGQANQPQHF. In nucleotides, the CDR3 is TGTGCCAGCAGCTTCGGCCAGGCCAATCAGCCCCAGCATTTT.

The chain joins TRBV12-3 or TRBV12-4 to TRBJ2-1, with D possibly TRBD2 on 6 matching bases. Trimming cost V 2 bases and J 7 bases, with 9 bases left between them. This CDR3 spans 13 amino acids. The CDR3 DNA reads TGTGCCAGCAGTTTATGGGGGGATAATGAGCAGTTCTTC. As protein: CASSLWGDNEQFF.

The chain carries TRBV5-1 and TRBJ2-3; 9 positions match TRBD2. The germline gives CDR1 SGHRS, CDR2 YFSETQ. V trimming: 0 bases; J trimming: 6 bases; junction bases outside the gene matches: 5. The CDR3 extends over 15 amino acids. The CDR3 DNA sequence: TGCGCCAGCAGCTTGGGTAGCGGGGGACAGGATACGCAGTATTTT. Translating gives CASSLGSGGQDTQYF.

The rearrangement joins TRBV10-3 to TRBJ2-1; D is possibly TRBD2 (6 bases). The CDR3 is made up of 12 amino acids. V lost 9 bases, J lost 6 bases, and 12 bases lay in between. CDR1 is ENHRY and CDR2 is SYGVKD in the germline V gene. Here the CDR3 DNA reads TGTGCCATTGGGGCCGGGGGCAATGAGCAGTTCTTC. This gives the protein CAIGAGGNEQFF.

J is TRBJ1-3 and V is TRBV19; TRBD1 aligns across 9 bases. The length of the CDR3 is 14 residues. Looked up from germline, CDR1 is LNHDA and CDR2 is SQIVND (reference sequence). The trim removed 8 bases at V and 0 bases at J, leaving 2 bases unmatched. The CDR3 is CASQQGASGNTIYF. In DNA, the CDR3 is TGTGCCAGTCAACAGGGGGCCTCTGGAAACACCATATATTTT.